The text below deals with one TCR beta chain. The data were produced by immunoSEQ multiplex PCR, yet TCRdb's version contains in-frame clones alone and is incomplete. The repertoire holds 55,000 or so clones, about 83% seen once, with 2% in the top ten. The data were obtained in a study of memory CD4+ T cells and cytomegalovirus serostatus. Single viable CD3+CD4+CD8-CD45RO+ cells were sorted as the memory CD4+ T cells. The sequencing sample was made of memory CD4+ T cells from blood. The origin of this receptor is an adult in good health and CMV-seropositive.

The CDR3 nucleotides read TGTGCCAGCAGAACGGGGGGACTAAGTTCACCCCTCCACTTT. Amino acid sequence: CASRTGGLSSPLHF. The V and J genes are TRBV7-2 and TRBJ1-6, with D possibly being TRBD1 (5 bases). Trimming left V 6 bases short and J 9 bases short, with 15 bases between. The length of the CDR3 is 14 residues. CDR1 is SGHTA, CDR2 FQGNSA, per germline.